These 3 T cell receptor beta chains share one sample of origin, sequenced in a study of blood T cell repertoires in COVID-19. Using immunoSEQ multiplex PCR, the repertoire was profiled, and TCRdb retains in-frame clones only, with some absent. The table shows fewer than 200,000 clones, with 60% to 85% occurring only once. Sample: peripheral blood. Source of these receptors: a woman aged 50 to 65 with active or convalescent COVID-19.

V and J are TRBV6-2 or TRBV6-3 and TRBJ2-1; D ambiguous. V lost 4 bases and J lost 0, with 7 bases in between. Germline V gives CDR1 MNHEY, CDR2 SVGEGT. The CDR3 contains 14 residues. The CDR3 protein is CASSSAGSYNEQFF. CDR3 nucleotide sequence: TGTGCCAGCAGTTCCGCCGGCTCCTACAATGAGCAGTTCTTC.

CDR3 sequence reads: CASSGKRTGSLDTQYF. CDR3 coding DNA: TGTGCCAGCAGTGGCAAAAGGACAGGGTCCTTGGATACGCAGTATTTT. The gene calls are TRBV28 and TRBJ2-3; 8 positions agree with TRBD1. The CDR3 has 16 residues. After removal of 5 bases from V and 6 bases from J, the junction contained 13 bases not matched to a gene. Per germline, CDR1 MDHEN and CDR2 SYDVKM.

This clone has ten or more counts. This chain uses TRBV9 with TRBJ1-3; 8 nucleotides line up with TRBD1. Germline loops: CDR1 SGDLS, CDR2 YYNGEE. This CDR3 spans 11 amino acids. As DNA, the CDR3 is TGTTGGACAGGGATGGTCAACACCATATATTTT. Protein sequence: CWTGMVNTIYF.